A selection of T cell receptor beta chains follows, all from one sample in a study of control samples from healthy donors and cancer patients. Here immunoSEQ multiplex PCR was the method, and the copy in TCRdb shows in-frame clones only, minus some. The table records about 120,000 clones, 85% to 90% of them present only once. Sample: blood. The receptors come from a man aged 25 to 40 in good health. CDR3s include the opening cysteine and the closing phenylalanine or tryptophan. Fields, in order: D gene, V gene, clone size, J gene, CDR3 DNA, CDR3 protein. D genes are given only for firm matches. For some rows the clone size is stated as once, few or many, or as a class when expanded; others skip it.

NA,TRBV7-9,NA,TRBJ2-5,TGTGCCAGCAGCTTAACAGGGCTGGAGACCCAGTACTTC,CASSLTGLETQYF
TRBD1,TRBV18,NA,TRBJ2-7,TGTGCCAGCTCGCCTCTACAGGGGGTCAACGAGCAGTACTTC,CASSPLQGVNEQYF
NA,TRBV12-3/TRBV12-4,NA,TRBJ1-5,TGTGCCAGCAGTCTAGGGAGCAATCAGCCCCAGCATTTT,CASSLGSNQPQHF
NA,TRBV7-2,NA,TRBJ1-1,TGTGCCAGCAGCTTAGCATACGGGAGGACTGAAGCTTTCTTT,CASSLAYGRTEAFF
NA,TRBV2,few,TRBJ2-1,TGTGCCAGCAGTACACAAACCTACTACAATGAGCAGTTCTTC,CASSTQTYYNEQFF
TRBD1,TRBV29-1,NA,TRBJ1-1,TGCAGCGTGCAACAGGGGCCCCGGGTCACTGAAGCTTTCTTT,CSVQQGPRVTEAFF
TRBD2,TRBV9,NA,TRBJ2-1,TGTGCCAGCAGCGCCCGCGGGGGGGCCTCCTACAATGAGCAGTTCTTC,CASSARGGASYNEQFF
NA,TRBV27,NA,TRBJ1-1,TGTGCCAGCAGTTTCGGGGGGCTGAACACTGAAGCTTTCTTT,CASSFGGLNTEAFF
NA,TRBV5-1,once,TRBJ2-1,TGCGCCAGCAGCTTGCCCCCTCTTTACAATGAGCAGTTCTTC,CASSLPPLYNEQFF
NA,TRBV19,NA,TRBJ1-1,TGTGCCAGTAGTATTGAGGCGGAAGCTTTCTTT,CASSIEAEAFF
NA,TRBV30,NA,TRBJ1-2,TGTGCCTGGAGCTCCAGAGGGGGGAACTATGGCTACACCTTC,CAWSSRGGNYGYTF
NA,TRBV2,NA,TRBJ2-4,TGTGCCAGCAGTCCAGACAGGACTGGAGGCATTCAGTACTTC,CASSPDRTGGIQYF
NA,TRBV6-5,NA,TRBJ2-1,TGTGCCAGCAGCCCATATCCCGCTGATAATGAGCAGTTCTTC,CASSPYPADNEQFF
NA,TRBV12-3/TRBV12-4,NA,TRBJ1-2,TGTGCCAGCAGCCACAACTATGGCTACACCTTC,CASSHNYGYTF
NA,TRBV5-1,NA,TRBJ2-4,TGCGCCAGCAGCTTGACCAGGGATGGAAACATTCAGTACTTC,CASSLTRDGNIQYF
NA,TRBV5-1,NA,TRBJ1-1,TGCGCCAGCAGGGGGGACACTGAAGCTTTCTTT,CASRGDTEAFF
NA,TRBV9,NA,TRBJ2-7,TGTGCCAGCAGCCCTTTTGGGGGCTACGAGCAGTACTTC,CASSPFGGYEQYF
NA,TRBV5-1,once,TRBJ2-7,TGCGCCAGCAGTGAAGCAGCGACCTCCTACGAGCAGTACTTC,CASSEAATSYEQYF
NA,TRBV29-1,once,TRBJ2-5,TGCAGCGTTCGAGCGGCCTTCCAAGAGACCCAGTACTTC,CSVRAAFQETQYF
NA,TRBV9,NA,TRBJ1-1,TGTGCCAGCAGCGTAGAGGGGTTCGGGAACACTGAAGCTTTCTTT,CASSVEGFGNTEAFF
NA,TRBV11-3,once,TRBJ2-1,TGTGCCAGCAGCTTAGAAGGGGATGGCTCCTACAATGAGCAGTTCTTC,CASSLEGDGSYNEQFF
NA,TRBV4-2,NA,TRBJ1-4,TGTGCCAGCAGCCAAGGACAGACTTCTACTGGTGAAAAACTGTTTTTT,CASSQGQTSTGEKLFF
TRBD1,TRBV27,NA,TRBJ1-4,TGTGCCAAGACCGGGACAGGGGGCGTCACTAATGAAAAACTGTTTTTT,CAKTGTGGVTNEKLFF
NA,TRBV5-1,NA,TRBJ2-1,TGCGCCAGCAGCTTGGCCCCCTCCGGCAATGGCAATGAGCAGTTCTTC,CASSLAPSGNGNEQFF
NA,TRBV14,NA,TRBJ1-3,TGTGCCAGCAGCCACACCCCGACATACTCTGGAAACACCATATATTTT,CASSHTPTYSGNTIYF
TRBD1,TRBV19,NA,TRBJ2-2,TGTGCCAGTAGCCCCGGGACAGGGAACACCGGGGAGCTGTTTTTT,CASSPGTGNTGELFF
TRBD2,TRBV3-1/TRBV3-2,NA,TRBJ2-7,TGTGCCAGCAGCCTCTGGACTAGCGGGGGGAGTGAGCAGTACTTC,CASSLWTSGGSEQYF
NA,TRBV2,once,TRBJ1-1,TGTGCCAGCAGTGATCAGGGGAACACTGAAGCTTTCTTT,CASSDQGNTEAFF
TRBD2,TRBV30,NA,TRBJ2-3,TGTGCCTGGACGGTAGGCGGGGGGGCTGCAGATACGCAGTATTTT,CAWTVGGGAADTQYF
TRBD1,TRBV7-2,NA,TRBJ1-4,TGTGCCAGCAGCGCCCGGACAGGGGAAAAACTGTTTTTT,CASSARTGEKLFF
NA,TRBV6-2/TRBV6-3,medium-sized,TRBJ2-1,TGTGCCAGCAGTTACAATTACAATGAGCAGTTCTTC,CASSYNYNEQFF